These 3 T cell receptor beta chains share one sample of origin, sequenced in a study of T cells in Graves' hyperthyroidism and ophthalmopathy. Researchers took RNA transcripts and amplified the TCR beta CDR3 regions from them. The TCR CDR3 first-round RT-PCR relied on the HTBI primer set. Each CDR3 protein gets one entry after TCRdb re-called the multiplex PCR reads with MiXCR. The repertoire holds some 620,000 distinct CDR3 sequences, with 15% to 20% as singletons. Sequenced material: blood. All receptors come from a woman aged 25 to 39 with Graves' hyperthyroidism.

In the case of this clonotype: A read error is possible here, since a much larger clone lies one base away. The chain recombines TRBV6-1 with TRBJ2-7, with 9 bases fitting TRBD1. This CDR3 is built from 14 residues. V gave up 11 bases and J gave up 5 bases; unmatched junction bases: 13. Germline loops: CDR1 MNHNS, CDR2 SASEGT. In DNA form, the CDR3 reads TGTGCCGGCATCAAACAGGGGGCTTTCCACGAGCAGTACTTC. It translates to CAGIKQGAFHEQYF.

This chain connects TRBV28 to TRBJ1-6; TRBD1 is a possible D gene (5 bases). Trimming stripped 4 bases from V and 15 bases from J, with 16 bases between. Germline V lookup: CDR1 MDHEN, CDR2 SYDVKM. The CDR3 sequence is 13 residues long. CDR3 nucleotide sequence: TGTGCCAGCAGTTGGGACGGTCCTCGGGTCCTCCACTTT. As protein: CASSWDGPRVLHF. Drawing the rest from reference TRBV28 and TRBJ1-6, the complete variable domain is DVKVTQSSRYLVKRTGEKVFLECVQDMDHENMFWYRQDPGLGLRLIYFSYDVKMKEKGDIPEGYSVSREKKERFSLILESASTNQTSMYLCASSWDGPRVLHFGNGTRLTVT.

This clonotype appeared a few times. The rearrangement uses TRBV18 and TRBJ1-1; tentatively, D is TRBD1 (5 bases). The CDR3 consists of 16 residues. Germline V gene data show CDR1 as KGHSH and CDR2 as LQKENI. The germline V and J ends were trimmed by 5 bases and 5 bases, with 21 bases remaining between them. The DNA of the CDR3 is TGTGCCAGCTCAGCCGTCACCGGAGGGGCTAGAACTGAAGCTTTCTTT. Amino acid sequence: CASSAVTGGARTEAFF.